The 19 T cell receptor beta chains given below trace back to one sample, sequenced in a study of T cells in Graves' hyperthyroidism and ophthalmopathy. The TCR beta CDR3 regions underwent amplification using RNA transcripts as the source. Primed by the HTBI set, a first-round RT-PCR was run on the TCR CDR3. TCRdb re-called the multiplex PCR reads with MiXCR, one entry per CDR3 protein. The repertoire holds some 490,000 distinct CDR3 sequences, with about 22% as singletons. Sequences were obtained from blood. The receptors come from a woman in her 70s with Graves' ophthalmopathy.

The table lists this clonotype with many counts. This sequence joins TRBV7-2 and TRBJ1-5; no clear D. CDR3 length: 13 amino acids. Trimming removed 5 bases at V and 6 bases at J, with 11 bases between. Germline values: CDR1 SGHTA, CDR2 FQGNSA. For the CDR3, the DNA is TGTGCCAGCAGCCTAGAGATTAGTCAGCCCCAGCATTTT. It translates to CASSLEISQPQHF.

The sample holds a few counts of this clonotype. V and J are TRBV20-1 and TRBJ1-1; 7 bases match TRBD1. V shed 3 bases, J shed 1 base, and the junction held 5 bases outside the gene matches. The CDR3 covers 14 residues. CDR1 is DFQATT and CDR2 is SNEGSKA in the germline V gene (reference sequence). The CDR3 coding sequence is TGCAGTGCTAGGACAGGGAGCAGGAACACTGAAGCTTTCTTT. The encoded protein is CSARTGSRNTEAFF.

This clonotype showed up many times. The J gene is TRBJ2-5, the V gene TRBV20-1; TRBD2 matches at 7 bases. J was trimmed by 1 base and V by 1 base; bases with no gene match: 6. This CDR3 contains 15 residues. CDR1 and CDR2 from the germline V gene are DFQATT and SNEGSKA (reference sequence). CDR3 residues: CSARGASGTQETQYF. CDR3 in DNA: TGCAGTGCTAGAGGGGCTAGCGGTACCCAAGAGACCCAGTACTTC.

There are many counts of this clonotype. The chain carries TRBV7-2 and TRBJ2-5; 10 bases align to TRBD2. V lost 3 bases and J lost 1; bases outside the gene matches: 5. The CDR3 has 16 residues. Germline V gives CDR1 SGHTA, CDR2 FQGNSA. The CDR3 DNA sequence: TGTGCCAGCAGCTTTACACTAGCGGGGATCCAAGAGACCCAGTACTTC. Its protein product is CASSFTLAGIQETQYF. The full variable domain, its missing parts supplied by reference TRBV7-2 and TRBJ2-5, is GAGVSQSPSNKVTEKGKDVELRCDPISGHTALYWYRQSLGQGLEFLIYFQGNSAPDKSGLPSDRFSAERTGGSVSTLTIQRTQQEDSAVYLCASSFTLAGIQETQYFGPGTRLLVL.

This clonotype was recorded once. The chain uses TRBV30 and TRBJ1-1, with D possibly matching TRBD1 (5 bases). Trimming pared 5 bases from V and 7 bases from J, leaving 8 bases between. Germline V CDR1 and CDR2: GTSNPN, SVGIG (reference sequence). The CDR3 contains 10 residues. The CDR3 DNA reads TGTGCCTGGCGGGACTATGAAGCTTTCTTT. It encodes CAWRDYEAFF.

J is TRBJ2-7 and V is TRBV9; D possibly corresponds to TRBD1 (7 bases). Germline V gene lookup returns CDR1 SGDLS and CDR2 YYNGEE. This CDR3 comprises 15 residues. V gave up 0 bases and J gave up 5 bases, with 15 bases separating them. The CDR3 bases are TGTGCCAGCAGCGTAGGTGGAGGGGGCCGAAACGAGCAGTACTTC. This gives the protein CASSVGGGGRNEQYF.

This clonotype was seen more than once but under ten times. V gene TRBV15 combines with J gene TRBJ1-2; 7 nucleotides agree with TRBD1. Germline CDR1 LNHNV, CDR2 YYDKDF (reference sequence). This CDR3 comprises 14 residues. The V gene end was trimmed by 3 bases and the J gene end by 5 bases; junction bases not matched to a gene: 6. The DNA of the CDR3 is TGTGCCACCAGCAGGGACAGGCTAGGGTATGGCTACACCTTC. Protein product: CATSRDRLGYGYTF.

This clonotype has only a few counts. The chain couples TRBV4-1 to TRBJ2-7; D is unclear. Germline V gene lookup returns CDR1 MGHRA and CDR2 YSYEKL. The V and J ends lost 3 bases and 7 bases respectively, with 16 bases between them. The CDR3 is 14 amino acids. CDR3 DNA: TGCGCCAGCAGCCATAGACATGACACTCGGGAGCAGTACTTC. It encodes CASSHRHDTREQYF.

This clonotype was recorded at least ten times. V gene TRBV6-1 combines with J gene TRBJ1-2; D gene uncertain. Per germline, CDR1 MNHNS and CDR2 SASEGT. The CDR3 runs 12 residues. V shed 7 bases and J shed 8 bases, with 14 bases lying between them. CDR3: CASMRDTGGYTF. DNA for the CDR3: TGTGCCAGCATGAGGGATACGGGCGGCTACACCTTC.

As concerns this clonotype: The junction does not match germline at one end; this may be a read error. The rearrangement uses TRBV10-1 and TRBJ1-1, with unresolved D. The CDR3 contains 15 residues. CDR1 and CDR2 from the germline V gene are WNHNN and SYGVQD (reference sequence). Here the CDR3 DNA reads TGCGTCAGCAGTGACTTGGCAAGCATGAACACTGAAGCTTTCTTT. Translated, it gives CVSSDLASMNTEAFF.

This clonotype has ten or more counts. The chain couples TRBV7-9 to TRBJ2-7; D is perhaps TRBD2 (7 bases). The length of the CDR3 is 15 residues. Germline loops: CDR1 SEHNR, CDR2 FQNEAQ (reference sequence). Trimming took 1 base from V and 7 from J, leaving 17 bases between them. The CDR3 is CASSLESGGPGEQYF. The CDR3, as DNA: TGTGCCAGCAGCTTAGAATCCGGGGGGCCGGGGGAGCAGTACTTC.

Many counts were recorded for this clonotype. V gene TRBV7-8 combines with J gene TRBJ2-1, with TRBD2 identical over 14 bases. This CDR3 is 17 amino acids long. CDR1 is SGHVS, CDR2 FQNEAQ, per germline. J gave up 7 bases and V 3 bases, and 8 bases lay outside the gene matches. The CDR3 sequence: CASSFIGGTSGRNEQFF. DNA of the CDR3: TGTGCCAGCAGCTTTATCGGGGGGACTAGCGGGAGAAATGAGCAGTTCTTC.

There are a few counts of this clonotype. The CDR3 bases are TGCAGTGCCGCTCGGGCGGGAGGGCCCAAAGAAGAGACCCAGTACTTC. As protein: CSAARAGGPKEETQYF. This chain uses TRBV20-1 with TRBJ2-5, with 9 bases identical to TRBD2. Germline-derived CDR1 and CDR2 are DFQATT and SNEGSKA (reference sequence). V gave up 6 bases and J gave up 3 bases; unmatched junction bases: 14. The length of the CDR3 is 16 residues.

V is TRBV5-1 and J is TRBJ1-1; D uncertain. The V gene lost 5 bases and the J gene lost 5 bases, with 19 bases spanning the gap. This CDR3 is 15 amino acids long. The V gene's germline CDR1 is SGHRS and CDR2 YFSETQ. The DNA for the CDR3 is TGCGCCAGCAGTTACACCGCTCCCTGGGAGACTGAAGCTTTCTTT. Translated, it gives CASSYTAPWETEAFF. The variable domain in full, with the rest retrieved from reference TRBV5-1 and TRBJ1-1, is KAGVTQTPRYLIKTRGQQVTLSCSPISGHRSVSWYQQTPGQGLQFLFEYFSETQRNKGNFPGRFSGRQFSNSRSEMNVSTLELGDSALYLCASSYTAPWETEAFFGQGTRLTVV.

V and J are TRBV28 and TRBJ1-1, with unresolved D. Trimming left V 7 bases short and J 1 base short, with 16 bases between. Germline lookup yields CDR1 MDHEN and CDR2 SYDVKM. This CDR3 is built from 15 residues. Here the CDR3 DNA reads TGTGCCAGCATTCCTTCCCGGCAGAGGAACACTGAAGCTTTCTTT. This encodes CASIPSRQRNTEAFF.

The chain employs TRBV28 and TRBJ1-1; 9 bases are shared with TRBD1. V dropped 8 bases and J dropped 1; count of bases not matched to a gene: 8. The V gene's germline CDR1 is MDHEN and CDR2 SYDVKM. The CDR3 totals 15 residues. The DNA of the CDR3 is TGTGCCAGCCATAACCCGGACAGGGGGAACACTGAAGCTTTCTTT. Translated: CASHNPDRGNTEAFF.

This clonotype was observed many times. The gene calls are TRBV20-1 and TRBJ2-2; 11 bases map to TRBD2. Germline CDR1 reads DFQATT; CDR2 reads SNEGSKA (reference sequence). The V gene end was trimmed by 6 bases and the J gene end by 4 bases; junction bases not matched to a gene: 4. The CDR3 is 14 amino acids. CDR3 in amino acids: CSAGTSGSTGELFF. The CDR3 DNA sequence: TGCAGTGCCGGGACTAGCGGTAGCACCGGGGAGCTGTTTTTT.

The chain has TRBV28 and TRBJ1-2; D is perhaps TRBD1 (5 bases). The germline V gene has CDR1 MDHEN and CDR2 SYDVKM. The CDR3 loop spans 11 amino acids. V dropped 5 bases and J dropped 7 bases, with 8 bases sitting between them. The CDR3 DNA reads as TGTGCCAGCAGTACTGGGGCTGGCTACACCTTC. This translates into CASSTGAGYTF.

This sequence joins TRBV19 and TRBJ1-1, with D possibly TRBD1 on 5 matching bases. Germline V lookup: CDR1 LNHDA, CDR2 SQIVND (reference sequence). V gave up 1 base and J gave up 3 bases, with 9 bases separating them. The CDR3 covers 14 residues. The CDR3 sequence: CASSIGAGYTEAFF. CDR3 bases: TGTGCCAGTAGTATAGGGGCAGGGTACACTGAAGCTTTCTTT.